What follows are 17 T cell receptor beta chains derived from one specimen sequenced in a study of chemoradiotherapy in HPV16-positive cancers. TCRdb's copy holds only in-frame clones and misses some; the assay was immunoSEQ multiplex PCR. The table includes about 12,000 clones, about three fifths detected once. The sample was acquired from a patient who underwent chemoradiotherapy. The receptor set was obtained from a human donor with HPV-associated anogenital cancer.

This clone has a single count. The CDR3: CASSLAGGSSYEQYF. The CDR3 nucleotides are TGTGCCAGCAGCTTAGCGGGAGGCAGTTCCTACGAGCAGTACTTC. This sequence joins TRBV7-2 and TRBJ2-7; tentatively, D is TRBD2 (6 bases). The CDR3 is 15 residues long. V was pared by 0 bases and J by 1 base, with 10 bases between. The germline V gene has CDR1 SGHTA and CDR2 FQGNSA. The entire variable domain, with the rest obtained from reference TRBV7-2 and TRBJ2-7, is as follows: GAGVSQSPSNKVTEKGKDVELRCDPISGHTALYWYRQSLGQGLEFLIYFQGNSAPDKSGLPSDRFSAERTGGSVSTLTIQRTQQEDSAVYLCASSLAGGSSYEQYFGPGTRLTVT.

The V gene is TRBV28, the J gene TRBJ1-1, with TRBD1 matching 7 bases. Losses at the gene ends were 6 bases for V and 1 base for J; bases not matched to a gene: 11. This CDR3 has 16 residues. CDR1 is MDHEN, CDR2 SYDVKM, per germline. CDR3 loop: CASREPQGLPNTEAFF. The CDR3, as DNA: TGTGCCAGCAGGGAACCACAGGGGTTACCGAACACTGAAGCTTTCTTT. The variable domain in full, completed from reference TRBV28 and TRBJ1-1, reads DVKVTQSSRYLVKRTGEKVFLECVQDMDHENMFWYRQDPGLGLRLIYFSYDVKMKEKGDIPEGYSVSREKKERFSLILESASTNQTSMYLCASREPQGLPNTEAFFGQGTRLTVV.

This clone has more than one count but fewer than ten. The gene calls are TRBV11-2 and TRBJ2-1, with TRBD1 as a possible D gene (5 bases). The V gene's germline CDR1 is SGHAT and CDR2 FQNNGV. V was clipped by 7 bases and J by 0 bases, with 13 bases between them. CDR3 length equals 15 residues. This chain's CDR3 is CASIMQGGSYNEQFF. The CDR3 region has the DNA TGTGCCAGCATCATGCAGGGCGGCTCCTACAATGAGCAGTTCTTC.

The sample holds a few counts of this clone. The CDR3 coding sequence is TGTGCCAGCAGCCCCTCGCCGACGGTGACCTATGGCTACACCTTC. It codes for CASSPSPTVTYGYTF. This chain joins TRBV13 and TRBJ1-2; no definite D call. V shed 5 bases and J shed 4 bases, with 17 bases lying between them. The CDR3 spans 15 residues. Germline V CDR1 and CDR2: PRHDT, FYEKMQ (reference sequence).

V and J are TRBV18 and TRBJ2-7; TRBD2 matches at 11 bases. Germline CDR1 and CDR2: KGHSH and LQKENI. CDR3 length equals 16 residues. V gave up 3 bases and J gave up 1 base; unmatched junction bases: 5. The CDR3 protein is CASSPDRTSGSYEQYF. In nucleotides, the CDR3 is TGTGCCAGCTCACCGGACCGGACTAGCGGGTCCTACGAGCAGTACTTC.

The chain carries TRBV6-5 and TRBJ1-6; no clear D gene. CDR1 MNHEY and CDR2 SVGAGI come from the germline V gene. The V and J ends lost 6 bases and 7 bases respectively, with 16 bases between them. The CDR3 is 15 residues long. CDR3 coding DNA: TGTGCCAGCAGAACCCGGCAGGTCTCAAATTCACCCCTCCACTTT. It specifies CASRTRQVSNSPLHF.

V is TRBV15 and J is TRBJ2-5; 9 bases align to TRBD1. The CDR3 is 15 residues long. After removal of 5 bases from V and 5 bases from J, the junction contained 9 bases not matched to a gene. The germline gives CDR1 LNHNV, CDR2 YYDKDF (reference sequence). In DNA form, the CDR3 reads TGTGCCACCAGCCCGGGACAGGGACATAGGGAGACCCAGTACTTC. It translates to CATSPGQGHRETQYF.

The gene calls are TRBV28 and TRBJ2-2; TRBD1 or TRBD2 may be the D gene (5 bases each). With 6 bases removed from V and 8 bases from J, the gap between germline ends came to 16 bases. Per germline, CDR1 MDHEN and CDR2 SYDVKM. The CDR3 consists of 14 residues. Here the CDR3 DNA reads TGTGCCAGCAGCACAACCGGGACGGGTGGGGAGCTGTTTTTT. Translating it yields CASSTTGTGGELFF.

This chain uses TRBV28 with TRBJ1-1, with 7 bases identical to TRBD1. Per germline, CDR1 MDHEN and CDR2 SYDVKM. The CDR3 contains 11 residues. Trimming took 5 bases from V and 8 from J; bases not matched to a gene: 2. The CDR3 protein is CASSPTGEAFF. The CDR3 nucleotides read TGTGCCAGCAGTCCGACAGGGGAAGCTTTCTTT.

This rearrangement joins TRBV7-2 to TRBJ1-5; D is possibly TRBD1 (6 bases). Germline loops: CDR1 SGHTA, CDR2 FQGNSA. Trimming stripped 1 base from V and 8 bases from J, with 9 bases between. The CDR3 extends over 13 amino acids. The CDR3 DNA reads TGTGCCAGCAGCTTAGAACAGGGAAAGCCCCAGCATTTT. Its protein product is CASSLEQGKPQHF.

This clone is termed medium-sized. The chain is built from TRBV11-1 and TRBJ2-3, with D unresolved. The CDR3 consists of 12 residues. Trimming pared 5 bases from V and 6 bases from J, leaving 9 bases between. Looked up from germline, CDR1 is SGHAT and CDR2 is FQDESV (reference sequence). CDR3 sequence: CASSTRMDTQYF. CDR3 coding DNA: TGTGCCAGCAGCACCAGGATGGATACGCAGTATTTT.

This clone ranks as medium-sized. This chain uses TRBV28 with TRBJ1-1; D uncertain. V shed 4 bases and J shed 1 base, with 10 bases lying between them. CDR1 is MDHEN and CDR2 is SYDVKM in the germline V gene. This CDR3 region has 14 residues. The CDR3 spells CASSSPTRNTEAFF. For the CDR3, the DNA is TGTGCCAGCAGTTCCCCTACGAGGAACACTGAAGCTTTCTTT.

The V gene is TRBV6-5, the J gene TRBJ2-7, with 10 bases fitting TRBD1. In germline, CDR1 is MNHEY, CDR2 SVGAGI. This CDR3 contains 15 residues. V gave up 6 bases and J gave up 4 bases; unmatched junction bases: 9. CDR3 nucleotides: TGTGCCAGCAGCCCAGATCGGACAGGGGGTTACGAGCAGTACTTC. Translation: CASSPDRTGGYEQYF.

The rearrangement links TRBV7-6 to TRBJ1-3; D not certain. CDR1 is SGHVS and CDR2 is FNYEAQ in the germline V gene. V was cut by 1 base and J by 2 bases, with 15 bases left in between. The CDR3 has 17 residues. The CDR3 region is CASSLEIRDITGNTIYF. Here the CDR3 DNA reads TGTGCCAGCAGCTTAGAAATTCGGGATATTACTGGAAACACCATATATTTT. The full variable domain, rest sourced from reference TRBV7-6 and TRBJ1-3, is GAGVSQSPRYKVTKRGQDVALRCDPISGHVSLYWYRQALGQGPEFLTYFNYEAQQDKSGLPNDRFSAERPEGSISTLTIQRTEQRDSAMYRCASSLEIRDITGNTIYFGEGSWLTVV.

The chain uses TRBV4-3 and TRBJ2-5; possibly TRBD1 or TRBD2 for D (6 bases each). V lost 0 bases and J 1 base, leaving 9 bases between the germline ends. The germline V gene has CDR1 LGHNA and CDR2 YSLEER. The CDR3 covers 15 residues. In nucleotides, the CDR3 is TGCGCCAGCAGCCAAGATCGGGGGCCCCAAGAGACCCAGTACTTC. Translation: CASSQDRGPQETQYF.

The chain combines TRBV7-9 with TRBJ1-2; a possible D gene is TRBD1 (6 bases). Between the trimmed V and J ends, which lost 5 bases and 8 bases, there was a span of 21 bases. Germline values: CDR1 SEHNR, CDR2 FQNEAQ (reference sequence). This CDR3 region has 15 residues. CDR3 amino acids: CASSPPGQSSGGYTF. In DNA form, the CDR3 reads TGTGCCAGCAGCCCTCCCGGACAGTCCTCCGGGGGCTACACCTTC.

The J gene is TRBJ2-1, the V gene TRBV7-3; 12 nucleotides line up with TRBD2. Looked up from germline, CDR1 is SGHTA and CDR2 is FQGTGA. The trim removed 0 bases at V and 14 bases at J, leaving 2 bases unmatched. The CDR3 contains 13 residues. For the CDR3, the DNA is TGTGCCAGCAGCTTAACGGCTAGCGGGGGGGAGTTCTTC. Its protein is CASSLTASGGEFF. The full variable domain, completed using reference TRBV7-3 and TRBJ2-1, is GAGVSQTPSNKVTEKGKYVELRCDPISGHTALYWYRQSLGQGPEFLIYFQGTGAADDSGLPNDRFFAVRPEGSVSTLKIQRTERGDSAVYLCASSLTASGGEFFGPGTRLTVL.